This note documents a single T cell receptor beta chain sequence. The record originates from a study of control samples from healthy donors and cancer patients. Trimming stripped 5 bases from V and 8 bases from J, with 10 bases between. Germline V gives CDR1 MDHEN, CDR2 SYDVKM. The length of the CDR3 is 12 residues. The method was immunoSEQ multiplex PCR; TCRdb's version includes in-frame clones alone and lacks a portion of them. The table includes about 140,000 clones, roughly 92% detected once. This receptor was obtained from a young man in good health. V gene TRBV28 combines with J gene TRBJ2-1; D gene uncertain. Sequenced sample: blood. The CDR3 DNA follows: TGTGCCAGCAGTAACTCTATCGATGAGCAGTTCTTC. Residues: CASSNSIDEQFF.